This T cell receptor beta chain was sequenced for a study of CXCR3-negative and CXCR3-positive naive CD8 T cells. Study-wide results and limits: Both naive subsets showed comparably high diversity, and memory CD8+ cells showed much lower diversity. TCR strength was inferred from TRB CDR3 properties, while surface CD5 was comparable between naive subsets.

About this clonotype: The antigen is unknown.

The naive CD8+ gate required CD45RO-CCR7+CD27+CD95- phenotype. The CDR3 sequence is 14 residues long. The V gene's germline CDR1 is DFQATT and CDR2 SNEGSKA (reference sequence). UMI-labeled 5' RACE yielded the TRB cDNA libraries. Each CDR3 protein gets one entry in TCRdb, which reprocessed the 5' RACE reads and gives no DNA. In total, the table holds about 130,000 distinct CDR3 sequences. The sequence derives from a human donor in good health. Some clones in this sample may be carry-over from other donors' samples. The sample comprised naive CXCR3- CD8+ T cells from blood. Subset here: CD45RO-CCR7+CD27+CD95- naive CD8+ T cells lacking CXCR3 (TNR3-). The chain uses TRBV20-1 and TRBJ2-2; TCRdb calls TRBD2, which cannot be checked without DNA. CDR3 sequence: CSAIAGERPGELFF.